What follows are 22 T cell receptor beta chains derived from one specimen sequenced in a study of cytotoxic CD8 clonotypes in ibrutinib-treated CLL. The data were produced by immunoSEQ multiplex PCR, yet TCRdb's version contains in-frame clones alone and is incomplete. Seen here are about 14,000 clones, about 65% observed once, and the top ten hold around 40%. The sample here was PBMCs, taken before ibrutinib treatment. The receptors stem from a human donor with chronic lymphocytic leukemia.

This chain connects TRBV5-6 to TRBJ2-1; a possible D gene is TRBD2 (6 bases). Trimming took 4 bases from V and 6 from J, leaving 20 bases between them. This CDR3 is 16 amino acids long. Per germline, CDR1 SGHDT and CDR2 YYEEEE. CDR3: CASSTLGLGTVNEQFF. The CDR3 region has the DNA TGTGCCAGCAGCACTTTGGGACTCGGAACCGTCAATGAGCAGTTCTTC.

This clone was seen ten or more times. The chain recombines TRBV19 with TRBJ1-2; 9 bases agree with TRBD1. From germline, CDR1 is LNHDA and CDR2 SQIVND (reference sequence). V lost 4 bases, J lost 5 bases, and 2 bases stayed unmatched. The CDR3 is made up of 13 amino acids. CDR3 nucleotides: TGTGCCAGTAGTAGGGACAGGGAATATGGCTACACCTTC. Protein: CASSRDREYGYTF.

By share, this clone ranks as medium-sized. This rearrangement joins TRBV19 to TRBJ2-1; D tentatively reads TRBD1 or TRBD2 (6 bases each). CDR3 size: 13 residues. Germline loops: CDR1 LNHDA, CDR2 SQIVND (reference sequence). V was pared by 11 bases and J by 0 bases, with 11 bases between. This CDR3 is CASSGASYNEQFF. CDR3 bases: TGTGCCTCCTCGGGGGCCTCCTACAATGAGCAGTTCTTC.

The chain recombines TRBV5-4 with TRBJ1-5; 8 positions match TRBD1. J gave up 7 bases and V 3 bases, and 6 bases lay outside the gene matches. The CDR3 loop spans 14 amino acids. CDR1 is SGHNT, CDR2 YYREEE, per germline (reference sequence). The CDR3 reads CASSSGQGGQPQHF. Here the CDR3 DNA reads TGTGCCAGCAGCTCCGGACAGGGAGGGCAGCCCCAGCATTTT.

The rearrangement uses TRBV18 and TRBJ2-7, with D hard to call. Germline V CDR1 and CDR2: KGHSH, LQKENI. V was trimmed by 3 bases and J by 0 bases, leaving 9 bases between them. CDR3 size: 14 residues. CDR3 nucleotides: TGTGCCAGCTCACCTACGTCGCACTCCTACGAGCAGTACTTC. Translated: CASSPTSHSYEQYF.

The V gene is TRBV7-9, the J gene TRBJ1-2; no clear D. The germline V gene has CDR1 SEHNR and CDR2 FQNEAQ (reference sequence). The CDR3 contains 12 residues. Trimming cost V 3 bases and J 8 bases, with 10 bases left between them. CDR3 bases: TGTGCCAGCAGCTTCACCCTGCAGGGCTACACCTTC. Its protein is CASSFTLQGYTF.

This chain connects TRBV27 to TRBJ1-4, with D unresolved. Germline CDR1 and CDR2: MNHEY and SMNVEV (reference sequence). The CDR3 is made up of 10 amino acids. Trimming took 7 bases from V and 5 from J, leaving 2 bases between them. The CDR3 reads CASKNEKLFF. The CDR3 nucleotides are TGTGCCAGCAAGAATGAAAAACTGTTTTTT.

This clone turned up a few times. The chain links TRBV19 to TRBJ1-3; 7 bases map to TRBD1. The germline V gene encodes CDR1 LNHDA and CDR2 SQIVND (reference sequence). Unmatched junction bases numbered 13, after V lost 8 bases and J lost 0 bases. This CDR3 is built from 17 residues. CDR3 nucleotides: TGTGCCAGTGGTAACAGGGGATCGAGGAGCTCTGGAAACACCATATATTTT. This sequence encodes CASGNRGSRSSGNTIYF.

The chain is built from TRBV5-1 and TRBJ1-2; no firm D call. CDR1 and CDR2 (germline): SGHRS, YFSETQ. V gave up 7 bases and J gave up 0 bases, with 16 bases separating them. The length of the CDR3 is 15 residues. The CDR3 DNA sequence: TGCGCCAGCCGACCTGGTGCAGAGACTAACTATGGCTACACCTTC. Translating it yields CASRPGAETNYGYTF.

By share, this clone counts as medium-sized. The rearrangement joins TRBV7-9 to TRBJ1-4; the match to TRBD1 covers 7 bases. The CDR3 sequence is 15 residues long. The junction had 7 bases not matched to a gene; V was cut back by 5 bases and J by 4 bases. The germline V gene encodes CDR1 SEHNR and CDR2 FQNEAQ (reference sequence). CDR3 nucleotides: TGTGCCAGCAGCCTACCGGGACAGTATAATGAAAAACTGTTTTTT. Encoded protein: CASSLPGQYNEKLFF.

This clone occurred a few times. The V and J genes are TRBV6-6 and TRBJ1-1; D remains ambiguous. In germline, CDR1 is MNHNY, CDR2 SVGAGI (reference sequence). The CDR3 is 12 residues long. This CDR3 reads CATAKVLAEAFF. CDR3 DNA: TGTGCTACAGCAAAAGTTTTGGCTGAAGCTTTCTTT.

This clone turned up a few times. This chain connects TRBV5-4 to TRBJ2-7; TRBD2 is a possible D gene (5 bases). V was cut by 0 bases and J by 7 bases, with 11 bases left in between. Germline assignment: CDR1 SGHNT and CDR2 YYREEE (reference sequence). This CDR3 is 13 amino acids long. CDR3 coding DNA: TGTGCCAGCAGCTTGGGTGCAACGGGGGAGCAGTACTTC. As protein: CASSLGATGEQYF.

The V gene is TRBV27, the J gene TRBJ1-1; perhaps TRBD1 as D (6 bases). Germline assignment: CDR1 MNHEY and CDR2 SMNVEV (reference sequence). The CDR3 covers 15 residues. The ends were cut back, 8 bases at V and 3 bases at J, with 19 bases in the middle. The CDR3: CASSLRGGGDTEAFF. In nucleotides, the CDR3 is TGTGCCAGCTCGCTTAGGGGGGGAGGGGACACTGAAGCTTTCTTT.

This rearrangement joins TRBV15 to TRBJ1-5, with 9 positions matching TRBD1. CDR3 length: 14 amino acids. The V gene's germline CDR1 is LNHNV and CDR2 YYDKDF (reference sequence). The J segment lost 9 bases and the V segment lost 3 bases, leaving 6 bases of the junction unmatched. This chain's CDR3 is CATSSDRGWAPQHF. CDR3 nucleotides: TGTGCCACCAGCAGCGACAGGGGGTGGGCGCCCCAGCATTTT.

This clone appeared a single time. This chain connects TRBV5-4 to TRBJ2-4; unclear D gene. CDR3 length: 12 residues. From germline, CDR1 is SGHNT and CDR2 YYREEE (reference sequence). The ends were cut back, 8 bases at V and 5 bases at J, with 11 bases in the middle. CDR3 bases: TGTGCCAGTAACCAGGACCAAAACATTCAGTACTTC. It codes for CASNQDQNIQYF.

The rearrangement uses TRBV4-3 and TRBJ1-2; D gene uncertain. Deletions cut 4 bases from V and 7 bases from J, with 10 bases between. The CDR3 has 12 residues. Germline values: CDR1 LGHNA, CDR2 YSLEER. CDR3 sequence reads: CASSRELGGYTF. For the CDR3, the DNA is TGCGCCAGCAGCCGTGAGTTGGGTGGCTACACCTTC.

The table lists this clone with a few counts. The chain employs TRBV27 and TRBJ2-7; the D gene is possibly TRBD2 (6 bases). Trimming took 6 bases from V and 2 from J, leaving 20 bases between them. Germline V gene lookup returns CDR1 MNHEY and CDR2 SMNVEV (reference sequence). The CDR3 covers 16 residues. CDR3 nucleotide sequence: TGTGCCAGCAGACAGCCCGGGGCGGGATTTCCCTACGAGCAGTACTTC. Translated: CASRQPGAGFPYEQYF.

The chain couples TRBV15 to TRBJ2-7, with 7 positions matching TRBD1. V was pared by 8 bases and J by 0 bases, with 1 base of the junction left unmatched. The CDR3 runs to 12 residues. The germline CDR1 and CDR2 sequences are LNHNV and YYDKDF (reference sequence). As DNA, the CDR3 is TGTGCCACCGGACAGGACTCCTACGAGCAGTACTTC. This codes for CATGQDSYEQYF. The full variable domain, with the rest looked up from reference TRBV15 and TRBJ2-7, is DAMVIQNPRYQVTQFGKPVTLSCSQTLNHNVMYWYQQKSSQAPKLLFHYYDKDFNNEADTPDNFQSRRPNTSFCFLDIRSPGLGDTAMYLCATGQDSYEQYFGPGTRLTVT.

This sequence joins TRBV5-1 and TRBJ2-2, with 9 bases identical to TRBD1. The length of the CDR3 is 17 residues. Trimming took 0 bases from V and 3 from J; bases not matched to a gene: 6. CDR1 SGHRS and CDR2 YFSETQ come from the germline V gene. CDR3 nucleotide sequence: TGCGCCAGCAGCTTGGGGACAGGGGTCTTCCACACCGGGGAGCTGTTTTTT. It codes for CASSLGTGVFHTGELFF.

This chain links TRBV4-1 with TRBJ2-6; D is uncertain. The V gene lost 4 bases and the J gene lost 0 bases, with 7 bases spanning the gap. The CDR3 consists of 15 residues. The V gene's germline CDR1 is MGHRA and CDR2 YSYEKL. CDR3 sequence reads: CASSRTDSGANVLTF. The CDR3 DNA follows: TGCGCCAGCAGCCGGACGGACTCTGGGGCCAACGTCCTGACTTTC.

The chain links TRBV19 to TRBJ2-1, with 8 bases that match TRBD1. Trimming at V came to 4 bases and at J to 2 bases, leaving 7 bases not matched to a gene. The CDR3 spans 16 residues. CDR1 is LNHDA and CDR2 is SQIVND in the germline V gene (reference sequence). The CDR3 DNA is TGTGCCAGTAGTAAGGACAGGGCCCAACCCTACAATGAGCAGTTCTTC. Translating it yields CASSKDRAQPYNEQFF.

A few counts support this clone. The rearrangement uses TRBV7-8 and TRBJ1-2, with TRBD1 matching over 7 bases. Germline CDR1 SGHVS, CDR2 FQNEAQ. The CDR3 sequence is 15 residues long. Unmatched junction bases numbered 7, after V lost 0 bases and J lost 6 bases. The DNA for the CDR3 is TGTGCCAGCAGCTTAGCATCGGCAGGGACAGATGGCTACACCTTC. Protein sequence: CASSLASAGTDGYTF.